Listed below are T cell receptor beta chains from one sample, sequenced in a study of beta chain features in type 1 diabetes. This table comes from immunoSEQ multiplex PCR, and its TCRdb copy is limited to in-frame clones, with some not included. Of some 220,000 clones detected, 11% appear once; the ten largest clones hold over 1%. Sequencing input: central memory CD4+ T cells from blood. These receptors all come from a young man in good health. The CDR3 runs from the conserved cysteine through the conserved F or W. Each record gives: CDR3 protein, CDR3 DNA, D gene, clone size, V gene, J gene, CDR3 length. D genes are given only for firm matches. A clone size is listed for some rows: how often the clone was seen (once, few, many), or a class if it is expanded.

cdr3_aa: CASSPGLAGYNEQFF
cdr3_nt: TGTGCCAGCTCACCGGGACTAGCTGGTTACAATGAGCAGTTCTTC
d_call: TRBD2
clone_size: -
v_call: TRBV18
j_call: TRBJ2-1
cdr3_length: 15

cdr3_aa: CASSQDRVFTDTQYF
cdr3_nt: TGCGCCAGCAGCCAAGATCGGGTTTTCACAGATACGCAGTATTTT
d_call: -
clone_size: many
v_call: TRBV4-3
j_call: TRBJ2-3
cdr3_length: 15

cdr3_aa: CASVPYSLDTQYF
cdr3_nt: TGTGCCAGCGTCCCGTACTCCCTAGATACGCAGTATTTT
d_call: -
clone_size: -
v_call: TRBV6-6
j_call: TRBJ2-3
cdr3_length: 13

cdr3_aa: CATSWAANEQFF
cdr3_nt: TGTGCCACCAGCTGGGCTGCCAATGAGCAGTTCTTC
d_call: -
clone_size: many
v_call: TRBV15
j_call: TRBJ2-1
cdr3_length: 12

cdr3_aa: CASSPLAGVSEQYF
cdr3_nt: TGTGCCAGCAGCCCTCTAGCGGGAGTGAGCGAGCAGTACTTC
d_call: TRBD2
clone_size: -
v_call: TRBV13
j_call: TRBJ2-7
cdr3_length: 14

cdr3_aa: CASSKTGGWNEQFF
cdr3_nt: TGTGCCAGCAGCAAAACAGGGGGATGGAATGAGCAGTTCTTC
d_call: TRBD1
clone_size: -
v_call: TRBV11-3
j_call: TRBJ2-1
cdr3_length: 14

cdr3_aa: CASSQVVYTEAFF
cdr3_nt: TGCGCCAGCAGCCAAGTTGTGTACACTGAAGCTTTCTTT
d_call: -
clone_size: -
v_call: TRBV4-3
j_call: TRBJ1-1
cdr3_length: 13

cdr3_aa: CASSLGAGTPETQYF
cdr3_nt: TGTGCCAGCAGCTTAGGGGCGGGGACCCCGGAGACCCAGTACTTC
d_call: -
clone_size: -
v_call: TRBV7-8
j_call: TRBJ2-5
cdr3_length: 15

cdr3_aa: CASRIDGDYGYTF
cdr3_nt: TGTGCCAGCCGTATCGACGGAGACTATGGCTACACCTTC
d_call: -
clone_size: few
v_call: TRBV19
j_call: TRBJ1-2
cdr3_length: 13

cdr3_aa: CASSLLGQNQETQYF
cdr3_nt: TGCGCCAGCAGCTTGCTCGGTCAGAACCAAGAGACCCAGTACTTC
d_call: -
clone_size: -
v_call: TRBV5-1
j_call: TRBJ2-5
cdr3_length: 15

cdr3_aa: CASSSSTSGRETQYF
cdr3_nt: TGTGCCAGCAGCTCCTCGACTAGCGGGAGGGAGACCCAGTACTTC
d_call: TRBD2
clone_size: few
v_call: TRBV5-4
j_call: TRBJ2-5
cdr3_length: 15

cdr3_aa: CSASSGEQYF
cdr3_nt: TGCAGCGCCTCGAGTGGCGAGCAGTACTTC
d_call: -
clone_size: -
v_call: TRBV29-1
j_call: TRBJ2-7
cdr3_length: 10

cdr3_aa: CASSLAGEQPQYF
cdr3_nt: TGTGCCAGCAGTTTAGCGGGAGAGCAGCCCCAGTACTTC
d_call: TRBD2
clone_size: many
v_call: TRBV28
j_call: TRBJ2-7
cdr3_length: 13

cdr3_aa: CASSLSQGNEKLFF
cdr3_nt: TGCGCCAGCAGCTTGAGCCAGGGGAATGAAAAACTGTTTTTT
d_call: -
clone_size: few
v_call: TRBV5-1
j_call: TRBJ1-4
cdr3_length: 14

cdr3_aa: CASRTSPSEETQYF
cdr3_nt: TGCGCCAGCAGAACAAGCCCCAGTGAAGAGACCCAGTACTTC
d_call: -
clone_size: -
v_call: TRBV4-1
j_call: TRBJ2-5
cdr3_length: 14

cdr3_aa: CASSLAWGTDTQYF
cdr3_nt: TGTGCCAGCAGCTTAGCGTGGGGCACAGATACGCAGTATTTT
d_call: -
clone_size: few
v_call: TRBV7-3
j_call: TRBJ2-3
cdr3_length: 14

cdr3_aa: CASSPYSGTLSYNEQFF
cdr3_nt: TGTGCCAGCAGTCCCTATAGCGGGACCCTCTCCTACAATGAGCAGTTCTTC
d_call: TRBD2
clone_size: few
v_call: TRBV25-1
j_call: TRBJ2-1
cdr3_length: 17

cdr3_aa: CASSEKEGMSWDYEQYF
cdr3_nt: TGTGCCAGCAGTGAAAAGGAGGGTATGAGTTGGGACTACGAGCAGTACTTC
d_call: -
clone_size: -
v_call: TRBV6-1
j_call: TRBJ2-7
cdr3_length: 17

cdr3_aa: CASSLGARGQETQYF
cdr3_nt: TGTGCCAGCAGCTTAGGGGCGAGGGGCCAAGAGACCCAGTACTTC
d_call: -
clone_size: -
v_call: TRBV7-2
j_call: TRBJ2-5
cdr3_length: 15

cdr3_aa: CASSARTSGGEQYF
cdr3_nt: TGTGCCAGCAGCGCCCGGACTAGCGGGGGCGAGCAGTACTTC
d_call: TRBD2
clone_size: few
v_call: TRBV9
j_call: TRBJ2-7
cdr3_length: 14

cdr3_aa: CAWGPRADTQYF
cdr3_nt: TGTGCCTGGGGCCCTAGGGCAGATACGCAGTATTTT
d_call: -
clone_size: -
v_call: TRBV30
j_call: TRBJ2-3
cdr3_length: 12

cdr3_aa: CASSVTSGPYNEQFF
cdr3_nt: TGTGCCAGCAGCGTGACTAGCGGCCCCTACAATGAGCAGTTCTTC
d_call: TRBD2
clone_size: -
v_call: TRBV7-3
j_call: TRBJ2-1
cdr3_length: 15